The next 10 T cell receptor beta chains were all read from a single sample in a study of molecular identifiers for immune sequencing clone quantification. MiXCR, applied by TCRdb to the PCR reads, yields one record per CDR3 protein. The data contain approximately 680,000 distinct CDR3 sequences, roughly 27% of them singletons. Sequencing used naive CD8+ T cells from blood, with Jurkat cell RNA spiked in. Subset given: FACS-sorted CD8+CD4-CCR7+CD45RA+ naive T cells. These receptors came from a human donor in good health. Some libraries in this study had Jurkat cell RNA spiked in.

This clonotype was seen more than once but under ten times. The chain joins TRBV5-5 to TRBJ2-3; 8 nucleotides line up with TRBD1. Trimming cost V 4 bases and J 9 bases; bases outside gene matches: 10. Germline CDR1 reads SGHKS; CDR2 reads YYEKEE (reference sequence). This CDR3 spans 14 amino acids. The CDR3: CASSPDRAAWTQYF. In nucleotides, the CDR3 is TGTGCCAGCAGCCCGGACAGGGCCGCGTGGACGCAGTATTTT.

This chain connects TRBV27 to TRBJ2-1, with 9 bases lining up with TRBD1. V shed 8 bases, J shed 3 bases, and the junction held 5 bases outside the gene matches. There are 14 residues in the CDR3. The germline V gene has CDR1 MNHEY and CDR2 SMNVEV (reference sequence). DNA of the CDR3: TGTGCCAGCCGCCCGACAGGGGGCTACAATGAGCAGTTCTTC. Encoded protein: CASRPTGGYNEQFF.

The table lists this clonotype with many counts. This chain uses TRBV4-1 with TRBJ2-7; the D is unclear. The CDR3 loop spans 13 amino acids. V lost 0 bases to trimming and J lost 4 bases, with 7 bases between them. In germline, CDR1 is MGHRA, CDR2 YSYEKL. The CDR3 bases are TGCGCCAGCAGCCAAGATCCGTGGTACGAGCAGTACTTC. Translating it yields CASSQDPWYEQYF.

This rearrangement joins TRBV19 to TRBJ2-3; 10 bases line up with TRBD2. The V gene's germline CDR1 is LNHDA and CDR2 SQIVND (reference sequence). V gave up 2 bases and J gave up 4 bases; unmatched junction bases: 9. This CDR3 has 17 amino acids. The CDR3 DNA follows: TGTGCCAGTAGTATATCTTCTTGGACTAGCGGTTCAGATACGCAGTATTTT. Translating it yields CASSISSWTSGSDTQYF.

The sample holds many counts of this clonotype. This chain joins TRBV20-1 and TRBJ2-7; no definite D call. CDR1 is DFQATT, CDR2 SNEGSKA, per germline (reference sequence). Deletions cut 6 bases from V and 0 bases from J, with 12 bases between. There are 13 residues in the CDR3. The CDR3 here is CSADAPSSYEQYF. The CDR3 region has the DNA TGCAGTGCCGACGCCCCCAGCTCCTACGAGCAGTACTTC.

This clonotype was counted at least ten times. The chain is built from TRBV4-1 and TRBJ1-1; possibly TRBD1 for D (5 bases). Trimming stripped 1 base from V and 7 bases from J, with 16 bases between. Germline V gives CDR1 MGHRA, CDR2 YSYEKL. The CDR3 runs to 15 residues. In nucleotides, the CDR3 is TGCGCCAGCAGCCAAGTTGCGGGGGGGACGGATGAAGCTTTCTTT. Amino acids: CASSQVAGGTDEAFF.

This clonotype was observed a handful of times. It is likely a read error: a sequence one base away is far more abundant. The chain employs TRBV7-2 and TRBJ2-7; D call uncertain. Germline lookup yields CDR1 SGHTA and CDR2 FQGNSA. CDR3 size: 13 residues. CDR3 residues: CACSPTASYEQYF. The CDR3 DNA reads TGTGCCTGCAGCCCGACGGCGTCCTACGAGCAGTACTTC.

V and J are TRBV10-3 and TRBJ2-7, with D uncertain. With 3 bases removed from V and 5 bases from J, the gap between germline ends came to 17 bases. The germline V gene encodes CDR1 ENHRY and CDR2 SYGVKD. The CDR3 is made up of 15 amino acids. CDR3 region: CAISDTGPVPHEQYF. The CDR3 coding sequence is TGTGCCATCAGTGACACCGGGCCCGTTCCCCACGAGCAGTACTTC.

This clonotype was recorded many times. The chain is built from TRBV25-1 and TRBJ2-5; D remains ambiguous. Germline V gene data show CDR1 as MGHDK and CDR2 as SYGVNS. The CDR3 runs to 12 residues. The germline V and J ends were trimmed by 4 bases and 6 bases, with 9 bases remaining between them. This CDR3 is CASSAGSQTQYF. CDR3 in DNA: TGTGCCAGCAGTGCCGGATCCCAGACCCAGTACTTC.

As concerns this clonotype: As the CDR3 is not closed by the conserved phenylalanine or tryptophan, this likely results from a read error. This chain links TRBV20-1 with TRBJ2-5; D is ambiguous. The V gene lost 3 bases and the J gene lost 2 bases, with 13 bases spanning the gap. CDR1 is DFQATT, CDR2 SNEGSKA, per germline (reference sequence). The CDR3 loop spans 14 amino acids. The CDR3, as DNA: TGCAGTGCTAGCACATCGAACGATCAAGAGACCCAGTACTCC. Translated, it gives CSASTSNDQETQYS.